The 27 T cell receptor beta chains in this list originate from one sample, sequenced in a study of siplizumab effects on memory and regulatory T cells. Here immunoSEQ multiplex PCR was the method, and the copy in TCRdb shows in-frame clones only, minus some. This repertoire shows about 100,000 clones, about 94% found once; its top ten account for approximately 1.3%. The sequenced sample consisted of non-Treg CD4+ T cells sorted from blood. The receptors come from a human donor in good health.

The rearrangement joins TRBV7-2 to TRBJ2-3, with TRBD2 as a possible D gene (5 bases). There are 15 residues in the CDR3. Trimming removed 2 bases at V and 4 bases at J, with 13 bases between. In germline, CDR1 is SGHTA, CDR2 FQGNSA. The CDR3 nucleotides read TGTGCCAGCAGCTTACGCCTCGGGGAATCAGATACGCAGTATTTT. It codes for CASSLRLGESDTQYF. Filled out from reference TRBV7-2 and TRBJ2-3, the complete variable domain reads GAGVSQSPSNKVTEKGKDVELRCDPISGHTALYWYRQSLGQGLEFLIYFQGNSAPDKSGLPSDRFSAERTGGSVSTLTIQRTQQEDSAVYLCASSLRLGESDTQYFGPGTRLTVL.

This chain connects TRBV29-1 to TRBJ2-1; 9 bases match TRBD2. Germline V gene data show CDR1 as SQVTM and CDR2 as ANQGSEA. This CDR3 comprises 14 residues. After removal of 4 bases from V and 4 bases from J, the junction contained 5 bases not matched to a gene. In nucleotides, the CDR3 is TGCAGCGTTGCTCTCCTAGCGGGATACAATGAGCAGTTCTTC. It codes for CSVALLAGYNEQFF.

CDR3 DNA sequence: TGCGCCAGCAGCCAGCAGGGGGACTATGGCTACACCTTC. Amino acid sequence: CASSQQGDYGYTF. The rearrangement uses TRBV4-1 and TRBJ1-2, with 7 positions matching TRBD1. CDR1 and CDR2 from the germline V gene are MGHRA and YSYEKL. CDR3 length: 13 residues. Unmatched junction bases numbered 1, after V lost 3 bases and J lost 3 bases.

The chain has TRBV5-1 and TRBJ1-2; D remains ambiguous. Germline CDR1 is SGHRS and CDR2 is YFSETQ. The CDR3 spans 13 residues. V was pared by 0 bases and J by 5 bases, with 8 bases between. The CDR3 here is CASSLDPEYGYTF. The DNA for the CDR3 is TGCGCCAGCAGCTTGGACCCAGAGTATGGCTACACCTTC.

The V call is TRBV28, the J call TRBJ1-4; D gene uncertain. Germline V gene sequence: CDR1 MDHEN, CDR2 SYDVKM. V shed 6 bases and J shed 7 bases, with 9 bases lying between them. The CDR3 length is 12 residues. CDR3 region: CASSLSSEKLFF. CDR3 bases: TGTGCCAGCAGCCTCTCGAGTGAAAAACTGTTTTTT.

The rearrangement joins TRBV7-3 to TRBJ2-3, with TRBD2 matching over 7 bases. The length of the CDR3 is 16 residues. J lost 2 bases, V lost 5 bases, and 10 bases had no gene match. CDR1 is SGHTA, CDR2 FQGTGA, per germline. The CDR3 nucleotides read TGTGCCAGCAGCCGGGGAGGCGGGGACTACACAGATACGCAGTATTTT. It specifies CASSRGGGDYTDTQYF.

This chain joins TRBV6-6 and TRBJ2-7; D possibly corresponds to TRBD1 (6 bases). The CDR3 runs to 16 residues. V gave up 5 bases and J gave up 4 bases, with 21 bases separating them. Germline V gives CDR1 MNHNY, CDR2 SVGAGI (reference sequence). CDR3 bases: TGTGCCAGCAGTACGGGGTCAGGGGCGGTGGTATACGAGCAGTACTTC. This sequence encodes CASSTGSGAVVYEQYF.

J is TRBJ1-1 and V is TRBV2; TRBD1 aligns across 7 bases. CDR3 length equals 13 residues. V dropped 4 bases and J dropped 3; count of bases not matched to a gene: 2. CDR1 and CDR2 (germline): SNHLY, FYNNEI. Here the CDR3 reads CASSGQGDTEAFF. In DNA form, the CDR3 reads TGTGCCAGCAGTGGACAGGGCGACACTGAAGCTTTCTTT.

The chain links TRBV2 to TRBJ1-4; 8 bases match TRBD1. J lost 8 bases, V lost 5 bases, and 7 bases had no gene match. The CDR3 is 14 residues long. Germline V gene lookup returns CDR1 SNHLY and CDR2 FYNNEI. This CDR3 is CASSNTGGREKLFF. CDR3 coding DNA: TGTGCCAGCAGTAACACAGGGGGAAGGGAAAAACTGTTTTTT.

The rearrangement uses TRBV5-4 and TRBJ1-1; TRBD1 is a possible D gene (5 bases). Trimming left V 4 bases short and J 1 base short, with 14 bases between. The CDR3 length is 15 residues. Germline assignment: CDR1 SGHNT and CDR2 YYREEE (reference sequence). CDR3 sequence reads: CASSLGPRTNTEAFF. CDR3 bases: TGTGCCAGCAGCCTGGGACCGCGAACGAACACTGAAGCTTTCTTT.

The V gene is TRBV25-1, the J gene TRBJ2-3; perhaps TRBD1 as D (7 bases). Trimming stripped 11 bases from V and 0 bases from J, with 12 bases between. The CDR3 covers 13 residues. Germline CDR1 MGHDK, CDR2 SYGVNS. CDR3 loop: CASTGTSTDTQYF. CDR3 bases: TGTGCCTCGACAGGGACTAGCACAGATACGCAGTATTTT.

The chain employs TRBV10-3 and TRBJ2-1; D not resolved. The CDR3 spans 16 residues. V shed 3 bases and J shed 8 bases, with 20 bases lying between them. CDR1 is ENHRY, CDR2 SYGVKD, per germline. This CDR3 reads CAISDLQRRTGDEQFF. The CDR3 coding sequence is TGTGCCATCAGTGATTTACAAAGGCGGACGGGCGATGAGCAGTTCTTC.

Here the CDR3 DNA reads TGCGCCAGCAGCTCATCGGAGACCCAGTACTTC. It encodes CASSSSETQYF. V is TRBV5-1 and J is TRBJ2-5; D is ambiguous. Trimming removed 3 bases from V and 5 bases from J, with 5 bases in between. The germline V gene encodes CDR1 SGHRS and CDR2 YFSETQ. There are 11 residues in the CDR3.

The genes are TRBV2 and TRBJ1-6; 9 bases map to TRBD1. CDR3 length: 15 residues. Trimming removed 6 bases from V and 8 bases from J; junction bases left unmatched: 8. From germline, CDR1 is SNHLY and CDR2 FYNNEI. DNA of the CDR3: TGTGCCAGCAGGGAGGACAGGGGCAACTATTCACCCCTCCACTTT. Its translation is CASREDRGNYSPLHF. Variable domain in full (rest from reference TRBV2 and TRBJ1-6): EPEVTQTPSHQVTQMGQEVILRCVPISNHLYFYWYRQILGQKVEFLVSFYNNEISEKSEIFDDQFSVERPDGSNFTLKIRSTKLEDSAMYFCASREDRGNYSPLHFGNGTRLTVT.

The chain joins TRBV10-1 to TRBJ2-2, with 8 bases that match TRBD1. Per germline, CDR1 WNHNN and CDR2 SYGVQD (reference sequence). The CDR3 covers 15 residues. J gave up 5 bases and V 8 bases, and 10 bases lay outside the gene matches. The CDR3 sequence: CASAEAGGRTGELFF. For the CDR3, the DNA is TGCGCCAGCGCCGAAGCAGGGGGCCGAACCGGGGAGCTGTTTTTT.

Here the CDR3 DNA reads TGTGCCAGCAGCCCGGGACAGCAAGAGACCCAGTACTTC. This codes for CASSPGQQETQYF. The chain has TRBV11-3 and TRBJ2-5, with 7 bases that match TRBD1. Per germline, CDR1 SGHNT and CDR2 YENEEA. V was clipped by 5 bases and J by 2 bases; unmatched bases: 2. The CDR3 consists of 13 residues.

V and J are TRBV7-2 and TRBJ1-2; D is ambiguous. Trimming shortened V by 5 bases and J by 5 bases, and 12 bases separated the two germline ends. The CDR3 has 13 residues. CDR1 is SGHTA, CDR2 FQGNSA, per germline. CDR3 sequence reads: CASSLDLLYGYTF. CDR3 DNA sequence: TGTGCCAGCAGCCTAGACTTGCTATATGGCTACACCTTC.

The J gene is TRBJ2-7, the V gene TRBV4-2, with TRBD2 as a possible D gene (6 bases). This CDR3 region has 17 residues. Looked up from germline, CDR1 is LGHNA and CDR2 is YNFKEQ. With 4 bases removed from V and 2 bases from J, the gap between germline ends came to 21 bases. CDR3 in amino acids: CASSPAATWEDAYEQYF. The CDR3 region has the DNA TGTGCCAGCAGCCCGGCGGCGACGTGGGAGGACGCCTACGAGCAGTACTTC.

The chain links TRBV11-2 to TRBJ2-3; 14 bases are a match to TRBD2. Germline values: CDR1 SGHAT, CDR2 FQNNGV. This CDR3 comprises 18 residues. The V segment lost 3 bases and the J segment 6 bases; nucleotides outside the gene matches: 11. This CDR3 is CASSLMETSGRASDTQYF. The DNA for the CDR3 is TGTGCCAGCAGCTTGATGGAGACTAGCGGGAGGGCCAGTGATACGCAGTATTTT.

This chain links TRBV18 with TRBJ2-7, with D possibly TRBD2 on 5 matching bases. In germline, CDR1 is KGHSH, CDR2 LQKENI. Trimming shortened V by 3 bases and J by 2 bases, and 14 bases separated the two germline ends. The CDR3 covers 15 residues. The CDR3 nucleotides are TGTGCCAGCTCACCCCGCAGTAGCGAGGCCTACGAGCAGTACTTC. Its translation is CASSPRSSEAYEQYF.

The rearrangement joins TRBV7-3 to TRBJ2-3; D is unclear. V gave up 2 bases and J gave up 4 bases, with 4 bases separating them. The CDR3 extends over 12 amino acids. The germline V gene encodes CDR1 SGHTA and CDR2 FQGTGA. CDR3 DNA sequence: TGTGCCAGCAGCTTACCCCCAGATACGCAGTATTTT. Its translation: CASSLPPDTQYF.

CDR3: CASRLLRLAGATKSSYNEQFF. The DNA of the CDR3 is TGTGCAAGTCGCTTGCTTCGGCTAGCGGGAGCTACTAAGAGCTCCTACAATGAGCAGTTCTTC. This chain links TRBV12-2 with TRBJ2-1; no DNA check was done on the table's D call, TRBD2. TRBV12-2 is deemed a pseudogene. This CDR3 comprises 21 residues.

J is TRBJ2-7 and V is TRBV19; D may be TRBD1 or TRBD2 (5 bases each). V lost 5 bases and J lost 0, with 14 bases in between. CDR1 is LNHDA and CDR2 is SQIVND in the germline V gene (reference sequence). The CDR3 has 15 amino acids. The CDR3 DNA follows: TGTGCCAGTAGTCCCCGAGGGGATGGCTCCTACGAGCAGTACTTC. It codes for CASSPRGDGSYEQYF.

This chain connects TRBV5-4 to TRBJ2-7; a weak D match, TRBD2 (5 bases). Trimming stripped 0 bases from V and 2 bases from J, with 6 bases between. The CDR3 covers 13 residues. The germline V gene has CDR1 SGHNT and CDR2 YYREEE (reference sequence). This chain's CDR3 is CASSLAGTYEQYF. The CDR3 DNA sequence: TGTGCCAGCAGCTTGGCCGGGACCTACGAGCAGTACTTC. The complete variable domain, with remaining parts taken from reference TRBV5-4 and TRBJ2-7, reads ETGVTQSPTHLIKTRGQQVTLRCSSQSGHNTVSWYQQALGQGPQFIFQYYREEENGRGNFPPRFSGLQFPNYSSELNVNALELDDSALYLCASSLAGTYEQYFGPGTRLTVT.

V is TRBV18 and J is TRBJ1-1; D call uncertain. This CDR3 has 14 residues. Trimming stripped 2 bases from V and 1 base from J, with 8 bases between. The V gene's germline CDR1 is KGHSH and CDR2 LQKENI. The DNA of the CDR3 is TGTGCCAGCTCACCAGAGGGATCGAACACTGAAGCTTTCTTT. This encodes CASSPEGSNTEAFF.

The chain has TRBV7-3 and TRBJ2-5; 9 bases line up with TRBD2. Per germline, CDR1 SGHTA and CDR2 FQGTGA. J was trimmed by 5 bases and V by 2 bases; bases with no gene match: 6. CDR3 length: 15 amino acids. The CDR3, as DNA: TGTGCCAGCAGCTTACAAGCGGGAGGAGGGGAGACCCAGTACTTC. It specifies CASSLQAGGGETQYF.

The rearrangement joins TRBV25-1 to TRBJ2-5; D tentatively reads TRBD1 or TRBD2 (5 bases each). The CDR3 is 14 residues long. The germline V gene encodes CDR1 MGHDK and CDR2 SYGVNS. Deletions cut 2 bases from V and 1 base from J, with 8 bases between. The CDR3 nucleotides read TGTGCCAGCAGTGAACAGAGGGGCCAAGAGACCCAGTACTTC. Translating it yields CASSEQRGQETQYF.